The source of this T cell receptor beta chain is a study of blood T cell repertoires in COVID-19 (dated by TCRdb to about 2020). Context from the whole study: Samples covering the acute and convalescent phases of COVID-19 were provided by collaborators in the United States, Italy and Spain. The material from the prospective study consisted of cDNA or gDNA derived from T cells, B-cell-depleted T cells, or PBMCs. Deeply sampled blood TCRbeta repertoires from subjects exposed to, actively infected with, or recovered from COVID-19 were included in the dataset. A freely available public database, intended as a resource for researchers studying the immune response to SARS-CoV-2, is where the repertoires were released. Samples came from the ongoing ImmuneRACE study (first 160 participants) plus 1,254 subjects from 6 global collaborators. Sample metadata almost always included a de-identified subject ID, COVID-19 status, age in years and sex. Where available, HLA class I and class II types were obtained from metadata supplied by the sample provider rather than from assay-based typing.

The research as a whole found: How much clinical and demographic metadata was included differed by source and by participant, and the metadata was provided uncurated.

Participants in the prospective study were aged roughly 18 to 89 years, lived in 24 United States geographic areas, and enrolled through a virtual design. In the prospective study, cohorts were assigned on the basis of participant-reported clinical history obtained from a screening survey and a study questionnaire. Exposed participants had been in contact, within 2 weeks of entering the study, with a person who had a PCR-confirmed or clinician-diagnosed case of COVID-19. In the prospective study, whole blood, serum and a nasopharyngeal or oropharyngeal swab were collected from each participant by mobile phlebotomists. Over an approximately 2-month period, participants in the prospective study had the option of providing additional blood draws and questionnaires. Prospective study blood samples were shipped either frozen or at room temperature before DNA extraction. Comment on this clone: Its antigen has not been determined. Base quality data are lacking; no much larger clone is found one base away.

The CDR3, cysteine through phenylalanine, is 14 amino acids long. Only CDR3 DNA remains: 42 bases, in frame from the first base. V is cut by 4 bases and J by 4 bases, and the space between the germline ends is 11 bases. CDR1 and CDR2, looked up from the germline V gene, are SGHTA and FQGNSA. The immunoSEQ Assay, a bias-controlled multiplex PCR, was used to amplify TCRbeta CDR3 regions from genomic DNA. Regarding the original processing steps: The number of nucleated cells in each sample was estimated from the amplification of reference gene primers within the assay. Sequence reads were collapsed and filtered to measure the absolute abundance of every unique TCRbeta CDR3 rearrangement. Productive Simpson clonality was computed per sample as the square root of Simpson's diversity index over productive rearrangements. Here the immuneACCESS table is served through TCRdb, limited to in-frame sequences with V and J called. Missing clones are a known gap in these copies; in checked studies unresolved V genes cover under half, and the rest lacks a known reason. V, J and clone size derive from that table, while D and trimming were established from the DNA sequence. The sample table records 250,000 or so clones; around 83% of these occur just once. The ten top clones hold more than 6.5% of the sample.

The sequence links TRBV7-2 to TRBJ2-1; no D gene call is confident. The sample consisted of PBMCs or T cells enriched from blood (not recorded which). The TCR was taken from a woman aged 45 to 65 who had been exposed to COVID-19. The CDR3 corresponds to CASSSAVYYNEQFF. The sequence in DNA is TGTGCCAGCAGCTCGGCGGTCTATTACAATGAGCAGTTCTTC.